A selection of T cell receptor beta chains follows, all from one sample in a study of blood T cell repertoires in COVID-19. Sequenced by immunoSEQ multiplex PCR; TCRdb stores in-frame clones only, minus some. The table has more than 250,000 clones, around 83% seen once. Specimen: PBMCs or T cells enriched from blood (not recorded which). The receptors shown here come from a man aged 35-49 years who had been exposed to COVID-19. Each CDR3 is given with its conserved first and last residue. Fields, in order: V gene, clone size, J gene, D gene, CDR3 DNA, CDR3 protein. D genes are given only for firm matches. A row's size may be missing; if present it is once, few, many or a size class.

v_call: TRBV19; clone_size: NA; j_call: TRBJ1-1; d_call: NA; cdr3_nt: TGTGCCAGTAGCCTACCGAACACTGAAGCTTTCTTT; cdr3_aa: CASSLPNTEAFF
v_call: TRBV6-5; clone_size: once; j_call: TRBJ2-2; d_call: NA; cdr3_nt: TGTGCCAGCAGTTACGGCGCGGTCGGGGAGCTGTTTTTT; cdr3_aa: CASSYGAVGELFF
v_call: TRBV7-3; clone_size: once; j_call: TRBJ2-1; d_call: TRBD2; cdr3_nt: TGTGCCAGCAGCTCTGGACTAGCGGGAGTTGAGCAGTTCTTC; cdr3_aa: CASSSGLAGVEQFF
v_call: TRBV30; clone_size: NA; j_call: TRBJ1-3; d_call: NA; cdr3_nt: TGTGCCTGGAGTGTAGGGGGTGGAAACACCATATATTTT; cdr3_aa: CAWSVGGGNTIYF
v_call: TRBV24-1; clone_size: NA; j_call: TRBJ1-2; d_call: NA; cdr3_nt: TGTGCCACCAGCCGATCGGACACTAATGGATATGGCTACACCTTC; cdr3_aa: CATSRSDTNGYGYTF
v_call: TRBV10-3; clone_size: NA; j_call: TRBJ2-7; d_call: TRBD1; cdr3_nt: TGTGCCATCAGTACAGGGGGTAGAAGCGGAATCTCCTACGAGCAGTACTTC; cdr3_aa: CAISTGGRSGISYEQYF
v_call: TRBV5-6; clone_size: once; j_call: TRBJ1-5; d_call: NA; cdr3_nt: TGTGCCAGCACCAGGGCTAACAGTCGCAATCAGCCCCAGCATTTT; cdr3_aa: CASTRANSRNQPQHF
v_call: TRBV19; clone_size: NA; j_call: TRBJ1-6; d_call: NA; cdr3_nt: TGTGCCAGTAGGAGTAGTAGGGGCTCCTATAATTCACCCCTCCACTTT; cdr3_aa: CASRSSRGSYNSPLHF
v_call: TRBV4-2; clone_size: NA; j_call: TRBJ1-4; d_call: NA; cdr3_nt: TGTGCCAGCAGCCAAGGTTACGGGGAACTGTTTTTT; cdr3_aa: CASSQGYGELFF
v_call: TRBV10-3; clone_size: NA; j_call: TRBJ2-2; d_call: TRBD2; cdr3_nt: TGTGCCATCAGCTGGACTAGCGGGAGGGGTGCCGGGGAGCTGTTTTTT; cdr3_aa: CAISWTSGRGAGELFF
v_call: TRBV30; clone_size: NA; j_call: TRBJ2-1; d_call: TRBD2; cdr3_nt: TGTGCCTGGGGGATCACGGGAGGGCCGAATGAGCAGTTCTTC; cdr3_aa: CAWGITGGPNEQFF
v_call: TRBV11-3; clone_size: NA; j_call: TRBJ2-2; d_call: TRBD2; cdr3_nt: TGTGCCAGCAGTCCCGGACTAGGGGCAGTCTTAGGCACCGGGGAGCTGTTTTTT; cdr3_aa: CASSPGLGAVLGTGELFF
v_call: TRBV6-5; clone_size: few; j_call: TRBJ1-1; d_call: NA; cdr3_nt: TGTGCCAGCAGTTCGGACAGACTGAACACTGAAGCTTTCTTT; cdr3_aa: CASSSDRLNTEAFF
v_call: TRBV6-5; clone_size: NA; j_call: TRBJ2-5; d_call: NA; cdr3_nt: TGTGCCAGCAGCCCCACGGAGAGTGGGACCCAGTACTTC; cdr3_aa: CASSPTESGTQYF
v_call: TRBV27; clone_size: NA; j_call: TRBJ2-5; d_call: NA; cdr3_nt: TGTGCCAGCAGTCCCCGGCCAGCTAAGGAGGAGACCCAGTACTTC; cdr3_aa: CASSPRPAKEETQYF
v_call: TRBV7-9; clone_size: NA; j_call: TRBJ1-2; d_call: NA; cdr3_nt: TGTGCCAGCAGCTCCAGGAATGTCTATGGCTACACCTTC; cdr3_aa: CASSSRNVYGYTF
v_call: TRBV12-5; clone_size: NA; j_call: TRBJ2-1; d_call: NA; cdr3_nt: TGTGCTAGTGGTCCGGGTTTAAATGAGCAGTTCTTC; cdr3_aa: CASGPGLNEQFF
v_call: TRBV9; clone_size: NA; j_call: TRBJ1-2; d_call: NA; cdr3_nt: TGTGCCAGCAGCGTACTCTCCGACGGGACATTGAGGGGCTACACCTTC; cdr3_aa: CASSVLSDGTLRGYTF
v_call: TRBV18; clone_size: NA; j_call: TRBJ1-2; d_call: TRBD1; cdr3_nt: TGTGCCAGCTCACCACTGGCAGGGGGAAGGGATGGCTACACCTTC; cdr3_aa: CASSPLAGGRDGYTF
v_call: TRBV18; clone_size: once; j_call: TRBJ1-2; d_call: NA; cdr3_nt: TGTGCCAGCTCACGCGTTATACAGGAGGCGGGGGACTATGGCTACACCTTC; cdr3_aa: CASSRVIQEAGDYGYTF
v_call: TRBV5-4; clone_size: once; j_call: TRBJ1-4; d_call: NA; cdr3_nt: TGTGCCAGCAGCTTGGGGGGGGCAACTAATGAAAAACTGTTTTTT; cdr3_aa: CASSLGGATNEKLFF
v_call: TRBV19; clone_size: NA; j_call: TRBJ1-3; d_call: TRBD1; cdr3_nt: TGTGCCAGTGGATTTACAGGGGGGCTGGGAAACACCATATATTTT; cdr3_aa: CASGFTGGLGNTIYF
v_call: TRBV4-1; clone_size: NA; j_call: TRBJ1-2; d_call: NA; cdr3_nt: TGCGCCAGCAGCCAAGTGGAAGCAAGGGAGTACTATGGCTACACCTTC; cdr3_aa: CASSQVEAREYYGYTF
v_call: TRBV19; clone_size: NA; j_call: TRBJ2-2; d_call: NA; cdr3_nt: TGTGCCAGTAGTCAGCAGGGCAACACCGGGGAGCTGTTTTTT; cdr3_aa: CASSQQGNTGELFF
v_call: TRBV7-2; clone_size: NA; j_call: TRBJ2-3; d_call: TRBD2; cdr3_nt: TGTGCCAGCAGAATTAGCGGGAGCACAGATACGCAGTATTTT; cdr3_aa: CASRISGSTDTQYF
v_call: TRBV5-4; clone_size: NA; j_call: TRBJ2-7; d_call: TRBD1; cdr3_nt: TGTGCCAGCAGTCGGTACAGGGGACCCGCTCTCCCCTACGAGCAGTACTTC; cdr3_aa: CASSRYRGPALPYEQYF
v_call: TRBV7-9; clone_size: NA; j_call: TRBJ1-1; d_call: TRBD1; cdr3_nt: TGTGCCAGCAGCTTTGACAGGGGACGGAATGCTGAAGCTTTCTTT; cdr3_aa: CASSFDRGRNAEAFF
v_call: TRBV27; clone_size: NA; j_call: TRBJ1-4; d_call: TRBD1; cdr3_nt: TGTGCCAGCAAACCGGGACAGGGGGGAGGAGGTGAAAAACTGTTTTTT; cdr3_aa: CASKPGQGGGGEKLFF
v_call: TRBV9; clone_size: NA; j_call: TRBJ2-1; d_call: NA; cdr3_nt: TGTGCCAGCAACCCTACGAGCGGAACCAGGGGTGAGCAGTTCTTC; cdr3_aa: CASNPTSGTRGEQFF
v_call: TRBV27; clone_size: few; j_call: TRBJ1-5; d_call: NA; cdr3_nt: TGTGCCAGCAGTGTAATGTCAGGGGACAATCAGCCCCAGCATTTT; cdr3_aa: CASSVMSGDNQPQHF
v_call: TRBV11-2; clone_size: few; j_call: TRBJ1-5; d_call: TRBD1; cdr3_nt: TGTGCCAGCAGCTTAGGTGCAGGGGGAGGCAATCAGCCCCAGCATTTT; cdr3_aa: CASSLGAGGGNQPQHF
v_call: TRBV15; clone_size: NA; j_call: TRBJ2-1; d_call: NA; cdr3_nt: TGTGCCACCAGCAGAGGTGCTGGCTTAGGGGATTCTGAGCAGTTCTTC; cdr3_aa: CATSRGAGLGDSEQFF
v_call: TRBV15; clone_size: NA; j_call: TRBJ2-7; d_call: NA; cdr3_nt: TGTGCCACCAGCAGAGGCAGGGTTCCCGAGCAGTACTTC; cdr3_aa: CATSRGRVPEQYF
v_call: TRBV18; clone_size: NA; j_call: TRBJ1-1; d_call: NA; cdr3_nt: TGTGCCAGCTCACCGCGGGCCGAGAACACTGAAGCTTTCTTT; cdr3_aa: CASSPRAENTEAFF
v_call: TRBV2; clone_size: NA; j_call: TRBJ2-2; d_call: TRBD2; cdr3_nt: TGTGCCAGCAGACTAGCGGGAGGGCAGGGGGAGCTGTTTTTT; cdr3_aa: CASRLAGGQGELFF
v_call: TRBV19; clone_size: NA; j_call: TRBJ2-3; d_call: NA; cdr3_nt: TGTGCCAGTAGGGGAGGGGGAGATACGCAGTATTTT; cdr3_aa: CASRGGGDTQYF
v_call: TRBV12-3/TRBV12-4; clone_size: NA; j_call: TRBJ1-1; d_call: NA; cdr3_nt: TGTGCCAGCAGTTTGAGTAGTTTTGGTTTCTTT; cdr3_aa: CASSLSSFGFF
v_call: TRBV5-1; clone_size: NA; j_call: TRBJ1-1; d_call: TRBD1; cdr3_nt: TGCGCCAGCAGCTCTACCGGGACAGGGAACCCACGCACTGAAGCTTTCTTT; cdr3_aa: CASSSTGTGNPRTEAFF
v_call: TRBV3-1/TRBV3-2; clone_size: NA; j_call: TRBJ2-5; d_call: NA; cdr3_nt: TGTGCCAGCAGCCAAGATAGGGCGGGCTCGGAGACCCAGTACTTC; cdr3_aa: CASSQDRAGSETQYF
v_call: TRBV7-2; clone_size: NA; j_call: TRBJ2-4; d_call: TRBD1; cdr3_nt: TGTGCCAGCAGCTTTGTAGGACAGGCGATGAACTTC; cdr3_aa: CASSFVGQAMNF
v_call: TRBV19; clone_size: once; j_call: TRBJ1-1; d_call: NA; cdr3_nt: TGTGCCAGTAGAGGGGGGGCAGGGATAAACACTGAAGCTTTCTTT; cdr3_aa: CASRGGAGINTEAFF
v_call: TRBV19; clone_size: once; j_call: TRBJ1-2; d_call: TRBD1; cdr3_nt: TGTGCCAGTAACCCCGCGGGACAGGGGTATGGCTACACCTTC; cdr3_aa: CASNPAGQGYGYTF
v_call: TRBV5-1; clone_size: NA; j_call: TRBJ1-1; d_call: NA; cdr3_nt: TGCGCCAGCAGCCAAAACGGAGGGACTGAAGCTTTCTTT; cdr3_aa: CASSQNGGTEAFF
v_call: TRBV30; clone_size: NA; j_call: TRBJ1-4; d_call: NA; cdr3_nt: TGTGCCTGGATACCTCGGAGAGGGGGAAAACTGTTTTTT; cdr3_aa: CAWIPRRGGKLFF
v_call: TRBV30; clone_size: NA; j_call: TRBJ2-1; d_call: NA; cdr3_nt: TGTGCCTGGAGTAGCGGGTTCTCCTACAATGAGCAGTTCTTC; cdr3_aa: CAWSSGFSYNEQFF
v_call: TRBV18; clone_size: NA; j_call: TRBJ2-1; d_call: TRBD2; cdr3_nt: TGTGCCAGCTCCGGGACTAGTCAGTTCTTC; cdr3_aa: CASSGTSQFF
v_call: TRBV18; clone_size: NA; j_call: TRBJ2-7; d_call: TRBD1; cdr3_nt: TGTGCCAGCTCACCCTCAAGGACAGGGGTTTCCTACGAGCAGTACTTC; cdr3_aa: CASSPSRTGVSYEQYF